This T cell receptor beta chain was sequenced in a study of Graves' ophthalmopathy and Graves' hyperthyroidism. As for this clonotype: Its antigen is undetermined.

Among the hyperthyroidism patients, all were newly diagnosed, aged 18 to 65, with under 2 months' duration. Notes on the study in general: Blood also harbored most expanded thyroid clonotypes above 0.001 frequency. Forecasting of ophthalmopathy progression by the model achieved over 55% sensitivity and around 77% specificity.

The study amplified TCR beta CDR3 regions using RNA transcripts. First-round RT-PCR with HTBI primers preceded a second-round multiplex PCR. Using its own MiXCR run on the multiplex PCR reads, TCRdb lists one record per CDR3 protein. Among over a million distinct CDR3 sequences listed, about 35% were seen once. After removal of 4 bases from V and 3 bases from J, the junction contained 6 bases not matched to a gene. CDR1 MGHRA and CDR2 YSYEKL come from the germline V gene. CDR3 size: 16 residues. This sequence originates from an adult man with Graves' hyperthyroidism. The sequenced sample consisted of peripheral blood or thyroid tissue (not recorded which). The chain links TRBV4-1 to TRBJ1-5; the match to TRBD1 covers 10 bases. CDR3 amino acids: CASSRSGQGINQPQHF. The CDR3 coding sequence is TGCGCCAGCAGCCGATCGGGACAGGGGATCAATCAGCCCCAGCATTTT.